What follows are 7 T cell receptor beta chains derived from one specimen sequenced in a study of cytomegalovirus exposure and HLA in healthy donors. The PCR employed 60 Vbeta primers together with 13 Jbeta primers. Some clones are missing from TCRdb's copy, which holds only in-frame ones; the method was immunoSEQ multiplex PCR. The sample contains some 220,000 clones, over 65% of which appear only once. Sequencing was done on a sample of PBMCs. These receptors were collected from a woman aged 55-70 years in good health and CMV-seropositive.

About this clone: Other DNA sequences in the same sample also yield this CDR3. The chain uses TRBV5-6 and TRBJ1-2; TRBD1 is a possible D gene (6 bases). The CDR3 loop spans 13 amino acids. The germline V and J ends were trimmed by 8 bases and 0 bases, with 11 bases remaining between them. Looked up from germline, CDR1 is SGHDT and CDR2 is YYEEEE. The CDR3 loop reads CASSRQANYGYTF. CDR3 coding DNA: TGTGCCAGTAGTAGACAGGCTAACTATGGCTACACCTTC.

This clone has just a few counts. J is TRBJ2-1 and V is TRBV6-5; possibly TRBD2 for D (5 bases). This CDR3 contains 15 residues. Germline V lookup: CDR1 MNHEY, CDR2 SVGAGI. Deletions cut 7 bases from V and 0 bases from J, with 13 bases between. CDR3 coding DNA: TGTGCCAGCACCTCCCCGGGGAGCTCCTACAATGAGCAGTTCTTC. It is translated as CASTSPGSSYNEQFF.

The V gene is TRBV19, the J gene TRBJ1-1; no reliable D call. The CDR3 has 13 amino acids. Germline CDR1 and CDR2: LNHDA and SQIVND (reference sequence). Trimming took 5 bases from V and 4 from J, leaving 11 bases between them. The DNA of the CDR3 is TGTGCCAGTAGTTGGTACTCGGGCACTGAAGCTTTCTTT. Protein sequence: CASSWYSGTEAFF. The whole variable domain, remainder taken from reference TRBV19 and TRBJ1-1, is DGGITQSPKYLFRKEGQNVTLSCEQNLNHDAMYWYRQDPGQGLRLIYYSQIVNDFQKGDIAEGYSVSREKKESFPLTVTSAQKNPTAFYLCASSWYSGTEAFFGQGTRLTVV.

This chain links TRBV15 with TRBJ2-7; the D is unclear. CDR3 size: 12 residues. V gave up 0 bases and J gave up 5 bases, with 5 bases separating them. Germline CDR1 is LNHNV and CDR2 is YYDKDF (reference sequence). The CDR3 bases are TGTGCCACCAGCAGAGATCGGGACGAGCAGTACTTC. This sequence encodes CATSRDRDEQYF.

The genes are TRBV6-1 and TRBJ1-2; 7 bases line up with TRBD1. CDR3 size: 15 residues. Trimming removed 7 bases from V and 2 bases from J; junction bases left unmatched: 10. CDR1 is MNHNS and CDR2 is SASEGT in the germline V gene. The CDR3 coding sequence is TGTGCCAGCAATGACAGGGCGTTAGGAAACTATGGCTACACCTTC. It yields the protein CASNDRALGNYGYTF.

The chain is built from TRBV4-2 and TRBJ2-5, with 9 bases fitting TRBD2. This CDR3 is built from 15 residues. V trimming: 3 bases; J trimming: 3 bases; junction bases outside the gene matches: 5. Per the germline V gene, CDR1 is LGHNA and CDR2 is YNFKEQ. CDR3 amino acids: CASSQTTSGEETQYF. CDR3 bases: TGTGCCAGCAGCCAGACGACTAGCGGCGAAGAGACCCAGTACTTC.

The rearrangement links TRBV30 to TRBJ1-2; 8 positions agree with TRBD1. This CDR3 is 13 amino acids long. V was pared by 5 bases and J by 8 bases, with 10 bases of the junction left unmatched. Germline-derived CDR1 and CDR2 are GTSNPN and SVGIG (reference sequence). The CDR3 is CAWVQQGAWGYTF. CDR3 DNA sequence: TGTGCCTGGGTCCAGCAGGGGGCATGGGGCTACACCTTC.